Listed here are 5 T cell receptor beta chains from one sample, sequenced in a study of blood T cell repertoires in COVID-19. Sequencing used immunoSEQ multiplex PCR; TCRdb keeps in-frame clones, though not all of them. Of over 130,000 clones in the sample, about 84% are singletons; the top ten hold approximately 1.6%. The specimen was PBMCs or T cells enriched from blood (not recorded which). The receptor source for this set is a woman in her late teens or twenties who had been exposed to COVID-19.

The chain carries TRBV19 and TRBJ1-2, with 7 bases identical to TRBD1. The V and J ends lost 3 bases and 4 bases, in that order; junction bases with no gene match: 2. Germline V gene data show CDR1 as LNHDA and CDR2 as SQIVND (reference sequence). The CDR3 totals 13 residues. The CDR3 reads CASSIHRGYGYTF. The CDR3 DNA reads as TGTGCCAGTAGTATTCACAGGGGCTATGGCTACACCTTC.

The chain employs TRBV9 and TRBJ2-5; D is ambiguous. This CDR3 spans 16 amino acids. The V and J ends lost 1 base and 1 base respectively, with 14 bases between them. Germline loops: CDR1 SGDLS, CDR2 YYNGEE. DNA for the CDR3: TGTGCCAGCAGCGTATCTGGGCTAAGCCTCCAAGAGACCCAGTACTTC. It yields the protein CASSVSGLSLQETQYF.

Only a few counts were recorded for this clone. V and J are TRBV30 and TRBJ1-6, with D unclear. This CDR3 is 14 amino acids long. CDR1 GTSNPN and CDR2 SVGIG come from the germline V gene (reference sequence). V lost 0 bases, J lost 3 bases, and 6 bases lay in between. The CDR3 nucleotides are TGTGCCTGGAGTGTCAGCGGCTATAATTCACCCCTCCACTTT. Protein: CAWSVSGYNSPLHF.

V usage is TRBV5-1 and J usage is TRBJ1-3; 7 nucleotides agree with TRBD1. CDR1 is SGHRS, CDR2 YFSETQ, per germline. The CDR3 runs to 13 residues. With V trimmed by 6 bases and J by 3 bases, 3 bases remained unmatched. This CDR3 reads CASMGTDGNTIYF. The CDR3 DNA sequence: TGCGCCAGCATGGGGACAGATGGAAACACCATATATTTT.

This clone was seen only once. This chain joins TRBV2 and TRBJ2-7; weak D call: TRBD2 (6 bases). The CDR3 loop spans 13 amino acids. Trimming removed 6 bases at V and 0 bases at J, with 9 bases between. Germline lookup yields CDR1 SNHLY and CDR2 FYNNEI. This chain's CDR3 is CASRGGISYEQYF. DNA of the CDR3: TGTGCCAGCAGGGGAGGTATCTCCTACGAGCAGTACTTC.